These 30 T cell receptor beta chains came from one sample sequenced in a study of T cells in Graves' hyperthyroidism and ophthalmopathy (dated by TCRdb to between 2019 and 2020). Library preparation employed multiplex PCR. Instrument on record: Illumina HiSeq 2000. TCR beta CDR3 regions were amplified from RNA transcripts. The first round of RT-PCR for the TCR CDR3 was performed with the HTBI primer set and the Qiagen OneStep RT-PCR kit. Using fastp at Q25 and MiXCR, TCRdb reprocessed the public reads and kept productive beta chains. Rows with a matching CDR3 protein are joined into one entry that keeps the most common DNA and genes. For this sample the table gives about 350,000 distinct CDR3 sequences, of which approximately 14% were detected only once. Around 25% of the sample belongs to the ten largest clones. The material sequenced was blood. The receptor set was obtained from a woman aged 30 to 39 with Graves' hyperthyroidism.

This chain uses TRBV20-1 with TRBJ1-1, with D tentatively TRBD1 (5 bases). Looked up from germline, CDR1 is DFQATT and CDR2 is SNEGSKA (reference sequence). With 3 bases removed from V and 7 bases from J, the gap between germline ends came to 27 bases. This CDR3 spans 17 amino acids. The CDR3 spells CSASRLNGGGGKGEAFF. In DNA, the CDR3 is TGCAGTGCTAGCCGACTCAATGGCGGGGGAGGTAAAGGTGAAGCTTTCTTT.

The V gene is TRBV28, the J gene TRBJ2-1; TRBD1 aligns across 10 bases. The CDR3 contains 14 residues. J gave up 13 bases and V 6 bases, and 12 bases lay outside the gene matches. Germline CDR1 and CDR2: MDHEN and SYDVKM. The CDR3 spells CASSSRQGAHFQFF. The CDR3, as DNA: TGTGCCAGCAGCTCTCGACAGGGGGCGCATTTCCAGTTCTTC.

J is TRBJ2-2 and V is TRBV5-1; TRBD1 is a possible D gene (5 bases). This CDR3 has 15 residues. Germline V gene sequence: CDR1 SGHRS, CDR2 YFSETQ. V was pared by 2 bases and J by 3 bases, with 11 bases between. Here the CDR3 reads CASSFWGRYTGELFF. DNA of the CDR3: TGCGCCAGCAGCTTTTGGGGCCGATACACCGGGGAGCTGTTTTTT.

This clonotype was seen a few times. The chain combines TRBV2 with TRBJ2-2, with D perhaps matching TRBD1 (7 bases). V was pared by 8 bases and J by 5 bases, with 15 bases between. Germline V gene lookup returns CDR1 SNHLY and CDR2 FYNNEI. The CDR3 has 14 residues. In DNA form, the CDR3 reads TGTGCCAGCGACAGGGACGGGGGAACCGGGGAGCTGTTTTTT. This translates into CASDRDGGTGELFF.

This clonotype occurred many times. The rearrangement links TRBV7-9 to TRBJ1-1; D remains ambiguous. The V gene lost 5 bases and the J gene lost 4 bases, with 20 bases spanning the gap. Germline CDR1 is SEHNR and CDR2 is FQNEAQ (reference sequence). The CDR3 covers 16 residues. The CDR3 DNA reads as TGTGCCAGCAGCATTTTCTATCGGGAGGTGGGCACTGAAGCTTTCTTT. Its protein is CASSIFYREVGTEAFF.

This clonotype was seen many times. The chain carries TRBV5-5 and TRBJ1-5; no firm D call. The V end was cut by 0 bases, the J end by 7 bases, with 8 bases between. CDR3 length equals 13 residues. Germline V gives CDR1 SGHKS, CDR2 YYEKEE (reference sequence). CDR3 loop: CASSLDGPQPQHF. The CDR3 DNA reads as TGTGCCAGCAGCTTGGACGGGCCACAGCCCCAGCATTTT.

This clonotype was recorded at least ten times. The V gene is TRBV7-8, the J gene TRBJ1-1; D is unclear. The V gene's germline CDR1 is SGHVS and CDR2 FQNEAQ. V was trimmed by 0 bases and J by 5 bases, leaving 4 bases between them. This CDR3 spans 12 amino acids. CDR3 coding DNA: TGTGCCAGCAGCTTAGCGGGGACTGAAGCTTTCTTT. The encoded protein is CASSLAGTEAFF.

CDR3 in DNA: TGTGCCAGCACCTTCAGGGGGGAGACCCAGTACTTC. Residues: CASTFRGETQYF. The chain combines TRBV6-1 with TRBJ2-5; 7 bases are shared with TRBD1. Germline V gives CDR1 MNHNS, CDR2 SASEGT. This CDR3 is built from 12 residues. After removal of 7 bases from V and 5 bases from J, the junction contained 4 bases not matched to a gene.

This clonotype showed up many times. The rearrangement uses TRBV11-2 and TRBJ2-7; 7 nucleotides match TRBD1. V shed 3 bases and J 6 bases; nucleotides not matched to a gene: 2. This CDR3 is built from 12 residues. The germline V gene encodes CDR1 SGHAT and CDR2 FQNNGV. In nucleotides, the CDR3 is TGTGCCAGCAGCTTTCCAGGGGGCGAGCAGTACTTC. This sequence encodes CASSFPGGEQYF. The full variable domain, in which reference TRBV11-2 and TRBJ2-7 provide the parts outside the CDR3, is EAGVAQSPRYKIIEKRQSVAFWCNPISGHATLYWYQQILGQGPKLLIQFQNNGVVDDSQLPKDRFSAERLKGVDSTLKIQPAKLEDSAVYLCASSFPGGEQYFGPGTRLTVT.

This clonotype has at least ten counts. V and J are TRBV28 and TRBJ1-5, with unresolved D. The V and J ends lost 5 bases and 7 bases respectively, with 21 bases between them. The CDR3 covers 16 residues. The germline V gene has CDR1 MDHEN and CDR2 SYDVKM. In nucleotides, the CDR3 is TGTGCCAGCAGTCCTCCGTTCGGGGTTCAACGGCAGCCCCAGCATTTT. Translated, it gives CASSPPFGVQRQPQHF.

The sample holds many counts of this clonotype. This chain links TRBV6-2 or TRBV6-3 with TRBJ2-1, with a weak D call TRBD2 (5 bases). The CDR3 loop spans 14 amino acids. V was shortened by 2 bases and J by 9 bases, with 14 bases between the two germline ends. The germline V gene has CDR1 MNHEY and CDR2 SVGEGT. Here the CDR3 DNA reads TGTGCCAGCAGTTACGGGGAGTGGCGCGGTGAGCAGTTCTTC. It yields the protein CASSYGEWRGEQFF.

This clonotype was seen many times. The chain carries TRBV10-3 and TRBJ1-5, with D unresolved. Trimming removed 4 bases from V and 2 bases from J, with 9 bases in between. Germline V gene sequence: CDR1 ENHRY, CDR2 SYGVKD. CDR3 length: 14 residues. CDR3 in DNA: TGTGCCATCAGTGGTCTCAGTCGCAATCAGCCCCAGCATTTT. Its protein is CAISGLSRNQPQHF.

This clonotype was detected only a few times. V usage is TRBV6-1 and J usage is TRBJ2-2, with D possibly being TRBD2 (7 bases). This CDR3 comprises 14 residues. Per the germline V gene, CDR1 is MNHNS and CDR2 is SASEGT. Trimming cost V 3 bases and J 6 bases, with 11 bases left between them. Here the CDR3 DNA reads TGTGCCAGCAGTGAGCGGGGGCTCGCCGGGGAGCTGTTTTTT. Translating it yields CASSERGLAGELFF.

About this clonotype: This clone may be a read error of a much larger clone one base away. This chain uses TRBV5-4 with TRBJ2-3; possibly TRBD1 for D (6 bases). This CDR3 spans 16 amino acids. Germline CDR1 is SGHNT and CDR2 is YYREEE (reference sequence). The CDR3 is CVSSLVPGVVTDTQYF. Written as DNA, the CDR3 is TGTGTCAGCAGCTTGGTCCCAGGGGTCGTTACAGATACGCAGTATTTT.

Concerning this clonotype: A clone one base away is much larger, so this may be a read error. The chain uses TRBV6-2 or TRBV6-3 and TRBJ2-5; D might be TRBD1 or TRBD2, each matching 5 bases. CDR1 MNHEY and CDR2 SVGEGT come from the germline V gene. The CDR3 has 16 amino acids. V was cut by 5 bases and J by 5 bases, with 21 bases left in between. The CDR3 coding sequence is TGTGCCAGCAGTCACGGACCGGGACGGCGCTCGGAGACCCAGTACTTC. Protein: CASSHGPGRRSETQYF.

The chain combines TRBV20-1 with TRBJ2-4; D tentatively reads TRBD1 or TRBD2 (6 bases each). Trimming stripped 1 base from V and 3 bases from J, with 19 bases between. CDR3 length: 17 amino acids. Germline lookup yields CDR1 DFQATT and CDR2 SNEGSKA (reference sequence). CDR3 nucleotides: TGCAGTGCTAGAGGTCTCGAAGGGGGAGGACTCAAAAACATTCAGTACTTC. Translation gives CSARGLEGGGLKNIQYF.

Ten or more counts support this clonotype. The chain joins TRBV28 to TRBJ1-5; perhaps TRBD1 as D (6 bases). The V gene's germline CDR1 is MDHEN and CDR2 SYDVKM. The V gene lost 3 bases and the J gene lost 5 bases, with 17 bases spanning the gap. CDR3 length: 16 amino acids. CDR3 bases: TGTGCCAGCAGTTTTTTGCAGGTGGGGGCTCATCAGCCCCAGCATTTT. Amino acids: CASSFLQVGAHQPQHF.

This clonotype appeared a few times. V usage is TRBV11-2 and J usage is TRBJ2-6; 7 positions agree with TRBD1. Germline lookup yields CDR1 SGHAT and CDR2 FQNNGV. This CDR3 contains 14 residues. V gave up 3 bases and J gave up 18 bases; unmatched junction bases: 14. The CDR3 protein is CASSFISGTAKTTF. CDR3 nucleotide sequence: TGTGCCAGCAGCTTTATCTCTGGGACAGCTAAGACGACTTTC.

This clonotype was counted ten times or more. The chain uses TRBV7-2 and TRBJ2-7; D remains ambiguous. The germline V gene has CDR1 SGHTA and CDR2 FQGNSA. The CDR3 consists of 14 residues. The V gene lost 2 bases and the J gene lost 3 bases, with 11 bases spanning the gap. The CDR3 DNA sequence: TGTGCCAGCAGCTTAAGGGAAGGAAGCTACGAGCAGTACTTC. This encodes CASSLREGSYEQYF.

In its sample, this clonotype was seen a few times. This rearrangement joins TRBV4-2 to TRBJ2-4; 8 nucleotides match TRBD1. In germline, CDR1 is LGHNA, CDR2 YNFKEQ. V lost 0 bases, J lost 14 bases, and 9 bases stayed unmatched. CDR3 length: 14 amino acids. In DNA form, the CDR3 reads TGTGCCAGCAGCCAAGAAGGACAGGGCAGAAGAAAGTACTTC. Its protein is CASSQEGQGRRKYF.

CDR3 sequence: CAISPFLEGSGANVLTF. CDR3 nucleotides: TGTGCCATCAGCCCCTTCCTAGAGGGATCTGGGGCCAACGTCCTGACTTTC. The chain uses TRBV10-3 and TRBJ2-6; D is possibly TRBD2 (5 bases). V lost 6 bases, J lost 1 base, and 16 bases lay in between. Germline V CDR1 and CDR2: ENHRY, SYGVKD. The CDR3 loop spans 17 amino acids.

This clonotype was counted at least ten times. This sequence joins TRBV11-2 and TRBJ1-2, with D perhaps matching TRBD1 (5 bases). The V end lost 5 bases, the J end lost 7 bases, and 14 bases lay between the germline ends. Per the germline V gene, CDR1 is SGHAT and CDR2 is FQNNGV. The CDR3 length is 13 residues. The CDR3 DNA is TGTGCCAGCAGCCCCGGGGGTCCGGGTGGCTACACCTTC. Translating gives CASSPGGPGGYTF.

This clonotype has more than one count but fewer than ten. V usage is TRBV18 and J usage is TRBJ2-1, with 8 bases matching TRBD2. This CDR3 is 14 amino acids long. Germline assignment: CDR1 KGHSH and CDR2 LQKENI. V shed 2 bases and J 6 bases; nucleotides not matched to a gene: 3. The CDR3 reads CASSPATSVNEQFF. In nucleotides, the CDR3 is TGTGCCAGCTCACCAGCGACTAGCGTCAATGAGCAGTTCTTC.

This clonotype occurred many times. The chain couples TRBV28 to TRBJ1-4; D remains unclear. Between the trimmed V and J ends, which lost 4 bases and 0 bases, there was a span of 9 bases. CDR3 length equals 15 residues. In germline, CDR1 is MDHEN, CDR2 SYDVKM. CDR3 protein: CASSSPFATNEKLFF. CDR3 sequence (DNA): TGTGCCAGCAGTTCGCCGTTTGCAACTAATGAAAAACTGTTTTTT.

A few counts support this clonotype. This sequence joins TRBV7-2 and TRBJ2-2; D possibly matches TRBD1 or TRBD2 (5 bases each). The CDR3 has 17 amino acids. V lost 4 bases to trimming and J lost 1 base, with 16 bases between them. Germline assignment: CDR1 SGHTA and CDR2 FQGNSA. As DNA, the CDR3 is TGTGCCAGCAGCTCAGTCGGAGGTGGGGGGAACACCGGGGAGCTGTTTTTT. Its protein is CASSSVGGGGNTGELFF.

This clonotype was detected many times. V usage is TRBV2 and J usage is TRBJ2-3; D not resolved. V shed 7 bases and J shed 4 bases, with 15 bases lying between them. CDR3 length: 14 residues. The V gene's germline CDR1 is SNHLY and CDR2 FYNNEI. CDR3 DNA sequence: TGTGCCAGCATGATGACGCCGCCCCCAGATACGCAGTATTTT. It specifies CASMMTPPPDTQYF.

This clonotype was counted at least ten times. CDR3 coding DNA: TGTGCCAGCAGCTTGGCGGCCTCCTACAATGAGCAGTTCTTC. Its translation: CASSLAASYNEQFF. The chain has TRBV5-5 and TRBJ2-1, with D hard to call. Between the trimmed V and J ends, which lost 0 bases and 0 bases, there was a span of 4 bases. The CDR3 consists of 14 residues. The germline V gene encodes CDR1 SGHKS and CDR2 YYEKEE (reference sequence).

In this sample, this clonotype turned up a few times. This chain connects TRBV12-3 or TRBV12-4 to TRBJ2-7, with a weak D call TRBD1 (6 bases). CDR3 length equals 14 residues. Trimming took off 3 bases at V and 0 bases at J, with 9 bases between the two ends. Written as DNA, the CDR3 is TGTGCCAGCAGTTTGGCCAGGGGCTCCTACGAGCAGTACTTC. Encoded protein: CASSLARGSYEQYF.

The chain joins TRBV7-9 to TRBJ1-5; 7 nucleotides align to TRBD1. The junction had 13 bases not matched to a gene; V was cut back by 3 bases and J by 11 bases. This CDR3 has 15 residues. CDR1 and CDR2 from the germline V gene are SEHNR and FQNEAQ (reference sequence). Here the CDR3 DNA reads TGTGCCAGCAGCTTGACAGGGTCAGGGCCAGCGACCCAGCATTTT. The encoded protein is CASSLTGSGPATQHF.

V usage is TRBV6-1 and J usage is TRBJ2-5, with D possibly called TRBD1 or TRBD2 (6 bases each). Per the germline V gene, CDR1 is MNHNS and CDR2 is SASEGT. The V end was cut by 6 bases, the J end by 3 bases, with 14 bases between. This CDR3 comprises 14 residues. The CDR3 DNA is TGTGCCAGCAGCCGCGGGACAAACGAAGAGACCCAGTACTTC. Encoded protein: CASSRGTNEETQYF.